The rows below give T cell receptor beta chains drawn from one sample of a study of breast tumors, draining lymph nodes, adjacent tissues. MiXCR, applied by TCRdb to the multiplex PCR reads, yields one record per CDR3 protein. The profile shows under 70,000 distinct CDR3 sequences, 40% to 55% of them singletons. Sequenced input: breast tumor tissue. All receptors derive from a female donor with breast cancer. Some clones in this sample may be carry-over from other donors' samples. Each CDR3 is given with its conserved first and last residue. A D gene is named only where the DNA matches it firmly. A row's size may be missing; if present it is once, few, many or a size class.

TRBD1	many	TRBV6-5	TRBJ1-2	TGTGCCAGCAGCCCACAGACAGGGGCGATTTATGGCTACACCTTC	CASSPQTGAIYGYTF
TRBD2	-	TRBV7-3	TRBJ2-3	TGTGCCAGCAGTTTGAGCGGGGGGGCGCCAGATACGCAGTATTTT	CASSLSGGAPDTQYF
-	-	TRBV15	TRBJ1-3	TGTGCCGCCGGCAGATCCAGAGGGGGAAACACCATATATTTT	CAAGRSRGGNTIYF
-	-	TRBV10-3	TRBJ2-2	TGTGCCATCAGAGGAGACCGGGACTCAAACACCGGGGAGCTGTTTTTT	CAIRGDRDSNTGELFF
-	-	TRBV11-2	TRBJ1-3	TGTGTCAGCAGCTTAACTAGCAGGGCAGGAAACACCATATATTTT	CVSSLTSRAGNTIYF
TRBD1	many	TRBV7-9	TRBJ2-5	TGTGCCAGCAGCTTATGGACAGGGCCTCTACGGGAGACCCAGTACTTC	CASSLWTGPLRETQYF
-	many	TRBV7-8	TRBJ1-6	TGTGCCAGCAGCTTAGGACTGTGGAGCTCCTATAATTCACCCCTCCACTTT	CASSLGLWSSYNSPLHF
-	-	TRBV6-5	TRBJ1-6	TGTGCCAGCAGTCACGCTAGATTATATAATACACCCCTCCACTTT	CASSHARLYNTPLHF
TRBD2	many	TRBV15	TRBJ2-1	TGTGCCACCAGCAGAGGGCGCGCGGGAGGGCTTTACAATGAGCAGTTCTTC	CATSRGRAGGLYNEQFF
-	many	TRBV7-8	TRBJ2-7	TGTGCCAGCCTGGACGGTAGAACCTACGAGCAGTACTTC	CASLDGRTYEQYF
-	-	TRBV4-3	TRBJ1-4	TGCGCCAGCAGCCAAGATGCGGGGGTTAATGAAAAACTGTTTTTT	CASSQDAGVNEKLFF
TRBD1	-	TRBV11-3	TRBJ1-2	TGTGCCAGCAGTCGAGCCGGGACAGGGCCTTATGGCTACACCTTC	CASSRAGTGPYGYTF
-	many	TRBV11-3	TRBJ1-5	TGTGCCAGCAGCTTAAGAGGGGGCAATCAGCCCCAGCATTTT	CASSLRGGNQPQHF
TRBD1	-	TRBV13	TRBJ2-3	TGTGCCAGCAGCTTAGGGCGACAGGGGGCCGCAGATGCGCAGTATTTT	CASSLGRQGAADAQYF
TRBD2	few	TRBV7-9	TRBJ2-1	TGTGCCAGCAGCTTAGGTTTGCCGGGACTACACTACAATGAGCAGTTCTTC	CASSLGLPGLHYNEQFF
-	many	TRBV7-6	TRBJ1-5	TGTGCCAGCAGCTCACGGGCGGGGTTGAGCAATCAGCCCCAGCATTTT	CASSSRAGLSNQPQHF
TRBD2	-	TRBV9	TRBJ2-1	TGTGCCAGCAGCGTAGTAAGGGCGGGAGTGGGGAATGCGCAGTTCTTC	CASSVVRAGVGNAQFF
TRBD2	many	TRBV10-2	TRBJ2-7	TGCGCCAGCAGAGAAGGGACTATCTACGAGCAGTACTTC	CASREGTIYEQYF
-	many	TRBV19	TRBJ2-7	TGTGCCAGTAGTATCGGGGGACACCCTTACTACGAGCAGTACTTC	CASSIGGHPYYEQYF
-	many	TRBV30	TRBJ1-2	TGTGCCTGGAGTGGGGAGGCAGGGCGTTATGGCTACACCTTC	CAWSGEAGRYGYTF
TRBD2	many	TRBV18	TRBJ2-7	TGTGCCAGCTCACAACCCGGACTAGCGGTAAGCTCCTACGAGCAGTACTTC	CASSQPGLAVSSYEQYF
TRBD1	-	TRBV7-9	TRBJ2-5	TGTGCCAGCTCCCCCTCCGGGACAGGGGGCGTTGAGACCCAGTACTTC	CASSPSGTGGVETQYF
TRBD2	medium-sized	TRBV7-3	TRBJ2-1	TGTGCCAGCAGCTTAACCGGGCTCAGCGGGGGGGTTAATGAGCAGTTCTTC	CASSLTGLSGGVNEQFF
TRBD1	many	TRBV6-4	TRBJ1-2	TGTGCCAGCAGTGACACCCGGCAGGGGGATGGCTACACCTTC	CASSDTRQGDGYTF
TRBD2	few	TRBV29-1	TRBJ2-1	TGCAGCGTTGAAGTAGCGGGGGGGCCGAGATACAATGAGCAGTTCTTC	CSVEVAGGPRYNEQFF
-	many	TRBV11-2	TRBJ2-7	TGTGCCAGCAGCTTAGCGGGGCGAGGGTCCTACGAGCAGTACTTC	CASSLAGRGSYEQYF
TRBD1	many	TRBV4-2	TRBJ2-7	TGTGCCAGCAGCCAAAATCCAGGGACAGGGCCCTTTCCCTACGAGCAGTACTTC	CASSQNPGTGPFPYEQYF
TRBD1	-	TRBV7-3	TRBJ2-1	TGTGCCAGCAGCCTACAGGGGGCTGAGGTCTTC	CASSLQGAEVF
TRBD1	few	TRBV6-2/TRBV6-3	TRBJ1-6	TGTGCCAGCAAGACAGGGGGCAGCTCCTATAATTCACCCCTCCACTTT	CASKTGGSSYNSPLHF
-	many	TRBV7-2	TRBJ2-1	TGTGCCAGCAGCTTAGAAGGCAGCCTGTCCTACAATGAGCAGTTCTTC	CASSLEGSLSYNEQFF
-	-	TRBV6-5	TRBJ1-3	TGTGCCAGCAGTTACTCGACTAACTCTGGAAACACCATATATTTT	CASSYSTNSGNTIYF
TRBD1	-	TRBV5-1	TRBJ2-3	TGCGCCAGCAGCTTGAGAGGGACAGGGGGGTCAGATACGCAGTATTTT	CASSLRGTGGSDTQYF
-	medium-sized	TRBV2	TRBJ2-7	TGTGCCAGCAGGGAGGGAATGGGTGAGCAGTACTTC	CASREGMGEQYF
-	-	TRBV2	TRBJ1-1	TGTGCCAGCAGTGAACGGGGGTATACTGAAGCTTTCTTT	CASSERGYTEAFF
TRBD2	many	TRBV10-3	TRBJ2-1	TGTGCCATCAGTAATGGACTAGACAATGAGCAGTTCTTC	CAISNGLDNEQFF
-	-	TRBV20-1	TRBJ2-3	TGCAGTGCCATCGGACGGTCAGATACGCAGTATTTT	CSAIGRSDTQYF
TRBD2	many	TRBV7-3	TRBJ2-2	TGTGCCAGCAGCCCTAGACTAGCGTCGAACACCGGGGAGCTGTTTTTT	CASSPRLASNTGELFF
-	many	TRBV5-1	TRBJ1-1	TGCGCCAGCAGCTTGGACGGGAAGAACACTGAAGCTTTCTTT	CASSLDGKNTEAFF
TRBD1	many	TRBV5-1	TRBJ1-2	TGCGCCAGCAGCCACGGACAGGGGGCGGGTTCGCACGGCTACACCTTC	CASSHGQGAGSHGYTF